This is a list of T cell receptor beta chains from one sample in a study of response to subunit inactivated influenza vaccine. TCRdb fed the RT-PCR reads into MiXCR, producing one record per CDR3 protein. The sample lists about 310,000 distinct CDR3 sequences, roughly 22% seen once, with 9.5% to 13% in the top ten. Sequencing was performed on PBMCs from blood, taken approximately 22 months after vaccination. The receptors originated from a man aged 45-69 years who received an inactivated influenza vaccine. The conserved cysteine and the conserved F or W are not part of the CDR3 here.

J	V	CDR3
TRBJ2-6	TRBV6-5	ASSSGTLGANVLT
TRBJ2-5	TRBV7-8	ASSPHSTGKETQY
TRBJ2-3	TRBV25-1	ASSEMTSGRQDTQY
TRBJ1-2	TRBV7-9	ASSRFGTGDRYGYT
TRBJ1-1	TRBV3-1	ASSPLRDRWNTEAF
TRBJ1-1	TRBV20-1	SAKGGFPSWGTEAF
TRBJ2-7	TRBV12-3/TRBV12-4	ASRNEEGGPYEQY
TRBJ1-1	TRBV30	AWIGENTEAF
TRBJ2-7	TRBV28	ASSLSGGTYEQY
TRBJ1-4	TRBV5-1	ASSFRRATNEKLF
TRBJ2-3	TRBV4-2	ASSQERQGVTQY
TRBJ2-7	TRBV28	ASRQASSSYEQY
TRBJ2-1	TRBV6-1	ASSEGGGQF
TRBJ1-1	TRBV3-1	ASSQVPQGAYTEAF
TRBJ2-5	TRBV7-7	ASSPRDAWTQY
TRBJ2-2	TRBV5-4	ASSLSPATLTGELF
TRBJ1-5	TRBV7-2	ASSARQGGGYFGNQPQH
TRBJ1-3	TRBV28	ASRAGTSGNTIY
TRBJ1-6	TRBV18	ASSPTTVGDSPLH
TRBJ2-3	TRBV10-3	AISDVDTDTQY
TRBJ2-2	TRBV28	ASRRTTAGELF
TRBJ1-6	TRBV5-5	ASSSTGIFFNSPLH
TRBJ2-7	TRBV29-1	SVEVKGFDYEQY
TRBJ2-1	TRBV28	ASSLFPSGEQF
TRBJ2-4	TRBV20-1	SARARLAGTIQY
TRBJ2-7	TRBV20-1	SAPSRTSGNEQY
TRBJ1-2	TRBV12-3/TRBV12-4	ASSLALRGTGYT
TRBJ1-1	TRBV10-3	AISEPSGRAF
TRBJ2-2	TRBV11-1	ASSLAGHDTGELF
TRBJ1-6	TRBV6-2/TRBV6-3	ASTTGTWASPLH
TRBJ1-4	TRBV5-5	ASSLLFGTGEKLF
TRBJ2-1	TRBV19	ASSTRFQNEQF
TRBJ2-5	TRBV12-3/TRBV12-4	ASSGMWTGETQY
TRBJ1-5	TRBV20-1	SARDLDYSNQPQH
TRBJ1-1	TRBV12-3/TRBV12-4	ASSRGVRQASTEAF
TRBJ1-2	TRBV29-1	SVGGNALYGYT
TRBJ1-3	TRBV5-1	ASSSPAGDFSGNTIY
TRBJ2-7	TRBV3-1	ASSPLGGEQY
TRBJ2-1	TRBV5-1	ASSGPGTSGSRSYNEQF
TRBJ1-1	TRBV9	ASSGGRWTEAF
TRBJ2-3	TRBV20-1	SARGDRDYTDTQY
TRBJ2-1	TRBV11-2	ASSSPRTPKQF
TRBJ1-1	TRBV19	ASRFSGQGLSAEAF
TRBJ1-2	TRBV6-1	ASSKGTGSFGYT
TRBJ1-2	TRBV27	ASSGTGYDGYT
TRBJ2-6	TRBV12-3/TRBV12-4	ASSFLGAASANVLT
TRBJ2-3	TRBV6-1	ASRGLAGADTQY
TRBJ2-5	TRBV4-2	ASSHGTGGGETQY
TRBJ1-1	TRBV10-3	AISENTEAF
TRBJ2-7	TRBV3-1	ASSQTGWDYEQY